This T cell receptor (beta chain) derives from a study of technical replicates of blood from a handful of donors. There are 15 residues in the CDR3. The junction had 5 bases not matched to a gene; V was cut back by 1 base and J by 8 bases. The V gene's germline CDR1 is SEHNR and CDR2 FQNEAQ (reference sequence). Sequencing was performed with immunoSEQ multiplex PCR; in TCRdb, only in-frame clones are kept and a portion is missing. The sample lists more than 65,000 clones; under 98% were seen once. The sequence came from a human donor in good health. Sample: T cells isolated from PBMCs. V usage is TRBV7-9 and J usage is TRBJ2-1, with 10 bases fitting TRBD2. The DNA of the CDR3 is TGTGCCAGCAGCTTAGGGTCTAGCGGGAGTTATGAGCAGTTCTTC. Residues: CASSLGSSGSYEQFF.